Below are 5 T cell receptor beta chains sequenced from a single sample in a study of metastatic and nonmetastatic thyroid tumors (dated by TCRdb to the early 2020s). No treatment had been received by any patient before thyroid surgery. Library method: PCR. Instrument used: Illumina HiSeq 4000. TCRdb ran its own pipeline on the public reads, namely fastp trimming at Q25 and MiXCR clone calling, and kept in-frame beta chains. This sample holds tens of thousands of clones; around 25% were observed only once. The top ten clones comprise 3.4% of the sample. Sequenced material: blood. The receptors originated from a male donor with papillary thyroid cancer or a benign thyroid nodule (not recorded which). Some clones in this sample may be carry-over from other donors' samples.

Regarding this clone: An end of the junction does not agree with germline; a read error may underlie this. The rearrangement uses TRBV4-3 and TRBJ1-6, with 7 bases aligning to TRBD1. The germline gives CDR1 LGHNA, CDR2 YSLEER. There are 15 residues in the CDR3. CDR3 in amino acids: CAISQETGESSPLHF. The CDR3 DNA follows: TGCGCCATCAGCCAGGAAACAGGGGAGAGTTCACCCCTCCACTTT.

V gene TRBV19 combines with J gene TRBJ2-7, with 9 bases fitting TRBD1. The germline CDR1 and CDR2 sequences are LNHDA and SQIVND (reference sequence). The CDR3 totals 15 residues. V dropped 5 bases and J dropped 1; count of bases not matched to a gene: 6. This CDR3 is CASSPSGTGSYEQYF. The CDR3 nucleotides read TGTGCCAGTAGTCCGTCCGGGACAGGGTCCTACGAGCAGTACTTC.

This clone was detected only a few times. V usage is TRBV6-1 and J usage is TRBJ1-5; weak D call: TRBD1 (5 bases). The CDR3 is 13 amino acids. CDR1 is MNHNS and CDR2 is SASEGT in the germline V gene. Between the trimmed V and J ends, which lost 8 bases and 2 bases, there was a span of 10 bases. CDR3 in amino acids: CASSFRGNQPQHF. The CDR3 DNA reads as TGTGCCAGCTCGTTCAGGGGCAATCAGCCCCAGCATTTT.

The table lists this clone with many counts. This chain links TRBV5-8 with TRBJ2-1; 8 nucleotides match TRBD1. Trimming took 0 bases from V and 0 from J; bases not matched to a gene: 5. Germline V gene lookup returns CDR1 SGHTS and CDR2 YDEGEE. The CDR3 runs to 17 residues. As DNA, the CDR3 is TGTGCCAGCAGCTTGGGGACAGGGTCTACCTCCTACAATGAGCAGTTCTTC. This sequence encodes CASSLGTGSTSYNEQFF.

In this sample, this clone turned up a few times. The same CDR3 can be traced to other DNA sequences in this sample. The chain has TRBV29-1 and TRBJ2-1; TRBD1 is a possible D gene (5 bases). CDR1 SQVTM and CDR2 ANQGSEA come from the germline V gene. The CDR3 runs to 14 residues. Trimming left V 7 bases short and J 7 bases short, with 20 bases between. The CDR3 DNA follows: TGCAGCGGCAACAGGCCGGAGAAGAGAAATGAGCAGTTCTTC. Amino acid sequence: CSGNRPEKRNEQFF.